The next 5 T cell receptor beta chains were all read from a single sample in a study of tissue T cells after allogeneic stem cell transplantation. Clones were read by immunoSEQ multiplex PCR, and TCRdb kept only the in-frame ones, dropping some. This table holds several thousand clones, around 50% found once. Time point indicated: mouse harvest day 7 after allogeneic transplant. Mouse grafts combined 10^7 T-cell-depleted bone marrow cells with 10^6 splenic CD5+ T cells. Input material: gut tissue. Source of these receptors: a female BALB/c mouse given C57BL/6 T cells with graft-versus-host disease after an allogeneic hematopoietic cell transplant.

This clone showed up just a few times. All gene names here are mouse names. The observed sequence ends 1 residue before the CDR3 terminus, with the missing tail filled in from the germline J gene. The chain joins TRBV26 to TRBJ2-4, with D perhaps matching TRBD1 (6 bases). V shed 8 bases and J shed 0 bases, with 12 bases lying between them. Germline V lookup: CDR1 KGHPV, CDR2 FQNQEV (reference sequence). The CDR3 sequence is 14 residues long. Incomplete CDR3 DNA: TGTGCCAGCGGCCGGGACATTAGTCAAAACACCTTGTAC. The encoded protein is CASGRDISQNTLY. The entire CDR3 is CASGRDISQNTLYF.

For this clone: The genes are named according to mouse. The CDR3 is cut off 1 residue early in the read; its end comes from the germline J gene. This chain joins TRBV29 and TRBJ2-3; maybe TRBD1 (6 bases). Germline V gene data show CDR1 as MSHET and CDR2 as SYDVDS. The CDR3 extends over 14 amino acids. Trimming took off 3 bases at V and 1 base at J, with 8 bases between the two ends. The CDR3 bases that were read are TGTGCTAGCAGTTTCACAGGGCGTGCAGAAACGCTGTAT. It is translated as CASSFTGRAETLY. The CDR3 in its entirety is CASSFTGRAETLYF.

As for this clone: These gene names are mouse names. The sequenced fragment ends 1 residue before the CDR3 boundary, so the rest is inferred from the germline J gene. The gene calls are TRBV26 and TRBJ2-5, with 10 bases lining up with TRBD2. Germline CDR1 and CDR2: KGHPV and FQNQEV (reference sequence). V shed 4 bases, J shed 2 bases, and the junction held 0 bases outside the gene matches. The CDR3 spans 14 residues. The CDR3 bases that were read are TGTGCCAGCAGTCGACTGGGGGGCCAAGACACCCAGTAC. It is translated as CASSRLGGQDTQY. The complete CDR3 sequence is CASSRLGGQDTQYF.

A remark on this clone: These gene names are mouse names. The CDR3 goes on 1 residue after the read ends, and that part is filled in from the germline J gene. The V call is TRBV26, the J call TRBJ2-1; TRBD2 matches at 8 bases. CDR3 length equals 11 residues. Germline CDR1 KGHPV, CDR2 FQNQEV (reference sequence). The V segment lost 4 bases and the J segment 11 bases; nucleotides outside the gene matches: 1. The covered CDR3 bases are TGTGCCAGCAGTCGGGACTGGCAGCAGTTC. It codes for CASSRDWQQF. The CDR3 in full is CASSRDWQQFF.

This clone has only a few counts. The germline and genes are mouse ones. Read coverage stops 1 residue before the CDR3 terminus; the germline J gene supplies the remainder. The gene calls are TRBV23 and TRBJ2-3. CDR1 is KGHTA and CDR2 is FQNQQP in the germline V gene. This CDR3 is 13 amino acids long. CDR3 sequence: CSSSRDSAETLYF. The sequenced CDR3 bases are TGCTCCAGCAGTAGGGACAGTGCAGAAACGCTGTAT.